The sequence of this TCR beta chain was determined in a study of identical twins. This clonotype was seen many times. The CDR3 is made up of 14 amino acids. V shed 6 bases, J shed 1 base, and the junction held 4 bases outside the gene matches. Each CDR3 protein is one row after TCRdb ran MiXCR on the 5' RACE reads. The sample holds 1.5 million to 2 million distinct CDR3 sequences; 32% are singletons and the top ten take about 0.3%. The receptor's source is a newborn girl in good health. The sample was cord blood. The chain employs TRBV12-3 or TRBV12-4 and TRBJ2-5; 8 bases agree with TRBD2. For the CDR3, the DNA is TGTGCCAGCAGATCCGGGACTAGCCAAGAGACCCAGTACTTC. As protein: CASRSGTSQETQYF.